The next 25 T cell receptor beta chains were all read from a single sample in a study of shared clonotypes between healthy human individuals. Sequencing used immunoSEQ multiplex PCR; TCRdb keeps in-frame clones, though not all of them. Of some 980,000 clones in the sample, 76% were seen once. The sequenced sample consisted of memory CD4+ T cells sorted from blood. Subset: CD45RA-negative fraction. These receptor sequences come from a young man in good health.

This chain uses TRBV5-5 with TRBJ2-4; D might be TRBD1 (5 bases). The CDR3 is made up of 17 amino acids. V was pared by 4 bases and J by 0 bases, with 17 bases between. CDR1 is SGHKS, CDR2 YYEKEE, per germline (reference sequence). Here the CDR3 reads CASSRKQDDVAKNIQYF. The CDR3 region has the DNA TGTGCCAGCAGCCGAAAACAGGATGACGTAGCCAAAAACATTCAGTACTTC.

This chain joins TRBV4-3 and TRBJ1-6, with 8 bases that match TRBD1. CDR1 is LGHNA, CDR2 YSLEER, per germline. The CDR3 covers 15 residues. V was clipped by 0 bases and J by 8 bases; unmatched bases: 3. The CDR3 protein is CASSQDRQGYSPLHF. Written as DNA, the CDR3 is TGCGCCAGCAGCCAAGATCGACAGGGGTATTCACCCCTCCACTTT.

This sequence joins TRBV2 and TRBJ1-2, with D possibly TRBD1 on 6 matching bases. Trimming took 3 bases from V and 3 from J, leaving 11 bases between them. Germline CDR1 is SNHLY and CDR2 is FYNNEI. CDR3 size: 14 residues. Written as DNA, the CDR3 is TGTGCCAGCAGTGAGAAACAGGGTGACTATGGCTACACCTTC. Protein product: CASSEKQGDYGYTF.

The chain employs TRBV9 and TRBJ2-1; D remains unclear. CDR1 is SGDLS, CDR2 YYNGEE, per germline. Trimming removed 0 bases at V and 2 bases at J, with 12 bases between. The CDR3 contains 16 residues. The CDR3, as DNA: TGTGCCAGCAGCGTAGAACTCGGGCCCCCCTACAATGAGCAGTTCTTC. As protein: CASSVELGPPYNEQFF.

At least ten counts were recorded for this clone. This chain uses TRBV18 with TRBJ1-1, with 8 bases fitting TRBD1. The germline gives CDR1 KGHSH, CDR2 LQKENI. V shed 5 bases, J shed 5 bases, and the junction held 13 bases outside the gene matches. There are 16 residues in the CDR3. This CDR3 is CASSSRQGPSKTEAFF. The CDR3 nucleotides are TGTGCCAGCTCATCCCGACAGGGGCCCTCAAAGACTGAAGCTTTCTTT.

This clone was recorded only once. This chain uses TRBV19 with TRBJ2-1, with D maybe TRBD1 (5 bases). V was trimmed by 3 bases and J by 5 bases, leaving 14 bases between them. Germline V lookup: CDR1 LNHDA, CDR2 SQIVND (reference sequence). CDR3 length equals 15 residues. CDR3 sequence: CASSISRDRHNEQFF. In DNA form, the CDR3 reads TGTGCCAGTAGTATCTCCAGGGATCGGCACAATGAGCAGTTCTTC.

The CDR3: CATLLATEQYF. The CDR3 DNA reads TGTGCCACTCTCCTTGCTACCGAGCAGTACTTC. The chain is built from TRBV10-3 and TRBJ2-7; D gene ambiguous. CDR3 size: 11 residues. V was trimmed by 10 bases and J by 6 bases, leaving 13 bases between them. Germline V CDR1 and CDR2: ENHRY, SYGVKD.

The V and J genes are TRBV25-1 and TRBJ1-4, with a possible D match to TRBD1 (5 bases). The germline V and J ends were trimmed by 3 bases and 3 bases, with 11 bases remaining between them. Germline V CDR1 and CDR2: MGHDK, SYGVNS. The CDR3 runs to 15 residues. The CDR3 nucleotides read TGTGCCAGCAGTGATGAGGGGAAGGCTAATGAAAAACTGTTTTTT. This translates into CASSDEGKANEKLFF.

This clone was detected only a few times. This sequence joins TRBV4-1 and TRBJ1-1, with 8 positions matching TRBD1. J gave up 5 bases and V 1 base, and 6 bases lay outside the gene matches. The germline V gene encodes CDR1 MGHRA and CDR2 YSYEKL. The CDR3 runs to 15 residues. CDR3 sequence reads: CASSQAVRGLTEAFF. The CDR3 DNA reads TGCGCCAGCAGCCAAGCTGTCAGGGGGCTTACTGAAGCTTTCTTT.

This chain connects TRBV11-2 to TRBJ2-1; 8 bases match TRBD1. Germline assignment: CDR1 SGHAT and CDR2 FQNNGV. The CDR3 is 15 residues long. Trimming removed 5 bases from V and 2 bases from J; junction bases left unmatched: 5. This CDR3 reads CASSRDRGTYNEQFF. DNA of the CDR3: TGTGCCAGCAGCCGTGACAGGGGAACCTACAATGAGCAGTTCTTC. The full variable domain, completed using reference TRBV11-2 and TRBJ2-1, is EAGVAQSPRYKIIEKRQSVAFWCNPISGHATLYWYQQILGQGPKLLIQFQNNGVVDDSQLPKDRFSAERLKGVDSTLKIQPAKLEDSAVYLCASSRDRGTYNEQFFGPGTRLTVL.

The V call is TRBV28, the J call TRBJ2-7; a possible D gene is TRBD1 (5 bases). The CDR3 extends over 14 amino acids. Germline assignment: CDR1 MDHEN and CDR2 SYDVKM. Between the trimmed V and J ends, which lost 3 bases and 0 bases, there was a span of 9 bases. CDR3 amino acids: CASSLLQASYEQYF. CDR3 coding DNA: TGTGCCAGCAGTTTGCTACAGGCCTCCTACGAGCAGTACTTC.

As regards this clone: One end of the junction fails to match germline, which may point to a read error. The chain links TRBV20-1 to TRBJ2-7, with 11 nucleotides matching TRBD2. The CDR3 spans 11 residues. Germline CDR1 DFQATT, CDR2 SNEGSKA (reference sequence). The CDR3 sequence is CSARALAGESF. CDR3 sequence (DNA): TGCAGTGCTAGAGCACTAGCGGGAGAAAGCTTC.

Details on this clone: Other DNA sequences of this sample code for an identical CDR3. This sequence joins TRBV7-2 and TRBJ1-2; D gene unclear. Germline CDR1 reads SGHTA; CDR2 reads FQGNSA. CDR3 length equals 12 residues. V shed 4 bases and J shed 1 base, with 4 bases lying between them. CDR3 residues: CASSYVNYGYTF. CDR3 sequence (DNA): TGTGCCAGCAGCTATGTTAACTATGGCTACACCTTC.

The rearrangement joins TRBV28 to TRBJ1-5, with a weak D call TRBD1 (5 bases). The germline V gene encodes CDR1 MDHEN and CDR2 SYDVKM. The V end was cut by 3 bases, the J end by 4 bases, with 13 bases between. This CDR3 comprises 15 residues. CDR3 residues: CASSLVIGGNQPQHF. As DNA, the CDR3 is TGTGCCAGCAGTTTGGTGATCGGGGGAAATCAGCCCCAGCATTTT.

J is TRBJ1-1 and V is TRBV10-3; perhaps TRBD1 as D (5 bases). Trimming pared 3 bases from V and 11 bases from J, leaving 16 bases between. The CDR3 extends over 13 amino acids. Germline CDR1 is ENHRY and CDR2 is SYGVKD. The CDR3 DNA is TGTGCCATCAGTGAAAGCGGGGCAGGCTACGCTTTCTTT. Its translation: CAISESGAGYAFF.

The CDR3 region has the DNA TGCGCCAGCAGCTTCGGACAGGGTACGAGGACAGATACGCAGTATTTT. Encoded protein: CASSFGQGTRTDTQYF. The chain employs TRBV5-1 and TRBJ2-3, with 8 bases aligning to TRBD1. The V and J ends lost 2 bases and 3 bases, in that order; junction bases with no gene match: 8. CDR3 size: 16 residues. Looked up from germline, CDR1 is SGHRS and CDR2 is YFSETQ.

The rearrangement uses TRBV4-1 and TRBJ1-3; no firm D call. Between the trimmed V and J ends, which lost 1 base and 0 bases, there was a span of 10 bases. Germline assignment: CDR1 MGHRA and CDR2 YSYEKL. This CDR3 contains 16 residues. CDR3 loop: CASSQGSGRSGNTIYF. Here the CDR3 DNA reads TGCGCCAGCAGCCAAGGGTCAGGACGCTCTGGAAACACCATATATTTT.

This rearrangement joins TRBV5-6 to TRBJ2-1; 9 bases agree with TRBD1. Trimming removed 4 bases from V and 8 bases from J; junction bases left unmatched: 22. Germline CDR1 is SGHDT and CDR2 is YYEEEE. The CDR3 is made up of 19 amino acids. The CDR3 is CASSLDVGTGTGSEYEQFF. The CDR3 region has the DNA TGTGCCAGCAGCCTGGATGTAGGAACCGGGACAGGGTCGGAGTATGAGCAGTTCTTC. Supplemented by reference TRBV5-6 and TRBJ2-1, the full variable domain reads DAGVTQSPTHLIKTRGQQVTLRCSPKSGHDTVSWYQQALGQGPQFIFQYYEEEERQRGNFPDRFSGHQFPNYSSELNVNALLLGDSALYLCASSLDVGTGTGSEYEQFFGPGTRLTVL.

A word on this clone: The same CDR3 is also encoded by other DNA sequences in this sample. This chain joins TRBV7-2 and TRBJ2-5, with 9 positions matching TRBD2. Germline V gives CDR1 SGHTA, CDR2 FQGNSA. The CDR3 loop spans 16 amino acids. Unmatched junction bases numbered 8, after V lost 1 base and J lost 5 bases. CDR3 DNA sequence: TGTGCCAGCAGCTTAGTCGCGACTAGCGGATCGGAGACCCAGTACTTC. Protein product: CASSLVATSGSETQYF.

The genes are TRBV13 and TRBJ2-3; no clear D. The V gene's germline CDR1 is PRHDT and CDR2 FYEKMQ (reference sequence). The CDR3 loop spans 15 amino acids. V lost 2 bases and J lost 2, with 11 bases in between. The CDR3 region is CASSLRSGDTDTQYF. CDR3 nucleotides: TGTGCCAGCAGCTTAAGGTCTGGGGACACAGATACGCAGTATTTT. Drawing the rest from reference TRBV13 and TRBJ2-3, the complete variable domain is AAGVIQSPRHLIKEKRETATLKCYPIPRHDTVYWYQQGPGQDPQFLISFYEKMQSDKGSIPDRFSAQQFSDYHSELNMSSLELGDSALYFCASSLRSGDTDTQYFGPGTRLTVL.

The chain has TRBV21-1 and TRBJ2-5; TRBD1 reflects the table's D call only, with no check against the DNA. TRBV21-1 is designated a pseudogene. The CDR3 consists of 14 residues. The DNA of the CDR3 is TGTGCCAGCCGACAGGGGTCAAGAGCAGAGACCCAGTACTTC. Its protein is CASRQGSRAETQYF.

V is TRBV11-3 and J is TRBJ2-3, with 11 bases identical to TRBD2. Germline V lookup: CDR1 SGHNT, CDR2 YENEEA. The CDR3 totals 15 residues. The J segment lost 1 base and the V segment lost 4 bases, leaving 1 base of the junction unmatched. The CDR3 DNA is TGTGCCAGCAGCTCGACTAGCGGGGGCACAGATACGCAGTATTTT. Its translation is CASSSTSGGTDTQYF. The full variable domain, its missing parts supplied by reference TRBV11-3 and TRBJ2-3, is EAGVVQSPRYKIIEKKQPVAFWCNPISGHNTLYWYLQNLGQGPELLIRYENEEAVDDSQLPKDRFSAERLKGVDSTLKIQPAELGDSAVYLCASSSTSGGTDTQYFGPGTRLTVL.

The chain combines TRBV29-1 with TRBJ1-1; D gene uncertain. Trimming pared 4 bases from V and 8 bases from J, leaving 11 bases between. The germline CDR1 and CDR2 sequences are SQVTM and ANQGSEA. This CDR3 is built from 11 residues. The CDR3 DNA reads TGCAGCGTTGGAAACGGCGGAGAAGCTTTCTTT. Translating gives CSVGNGGEAFF.

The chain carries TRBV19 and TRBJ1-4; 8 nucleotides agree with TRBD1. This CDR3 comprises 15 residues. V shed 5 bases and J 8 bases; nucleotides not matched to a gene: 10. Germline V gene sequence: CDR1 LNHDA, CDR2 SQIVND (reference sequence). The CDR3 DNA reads TGTGCCAGTAGTCCCTGGGACAGGAGTGGCGAAAAACTGTTTTTT. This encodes CASSPWDRSGEKLFF.

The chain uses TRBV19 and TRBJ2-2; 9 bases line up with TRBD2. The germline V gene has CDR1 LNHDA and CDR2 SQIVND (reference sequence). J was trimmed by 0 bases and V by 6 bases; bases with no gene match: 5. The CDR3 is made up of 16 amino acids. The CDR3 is CASSILAGTNTGELFF. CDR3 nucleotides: TGTGCCAGTAGCATCCTAGCGGGGACGAACACCGGGGAGCTGTTTTTT.